This T cell receptor beta chain was obtained from a study of cytomegalovirus exposure and HLA in healthy donors. Turning to this clone: The antigen is not known.

V gave up 6 bases and J gave up 4 bases; unmatched junction bases: 12. Per the germline V gene, CDR1 is MNHNS and CDR2 is SASEGT. The CDR3 covers 16 residues. The PCR contained 60 Vbeta and 13 Jbeta primers. Per the original data handling: It was a later analysis that counted roughly 80 million unique TCR beta chains, of which some 9.9 million were shared. Data came from immunoSEQ multiplex PCR; TCRdb stores just in-frame clones and leaves some out. V, J and clone size are those of that table, while D and trimming were read from the DNA. The data contain 75,000 to 100,000 clones, 65% to 75% of them seen just once; the ten biggest clones take up roughly 3.2%. Findings and caveats of the study: It was reported that TCR beta sequences correctly inferred the HLA-A and HLA-B alleles for most subjects. A later analysis showed TCR association rates differing by HLA locus, peaking at DRB1 and lowest at HLA-C. A missense variant in DCLRE1C was later tied to TCR beta V- and J-gene trimming.

This clonotype was sampled from a female donor in good health and CMV-seropositive. The rearrangement uses TRBV6-1 and TRBJ2-3; 8 bases line up with TRBD2. The sequencing sample was made of PBMCs. Here the CDR3 reads CASRERGGVSSDTQYF. The CDR3 DNA sequence: TGTGCCAGCAGAGAACGGGGGGGGGTCAGCTCAGATACGCAGTATTTT.